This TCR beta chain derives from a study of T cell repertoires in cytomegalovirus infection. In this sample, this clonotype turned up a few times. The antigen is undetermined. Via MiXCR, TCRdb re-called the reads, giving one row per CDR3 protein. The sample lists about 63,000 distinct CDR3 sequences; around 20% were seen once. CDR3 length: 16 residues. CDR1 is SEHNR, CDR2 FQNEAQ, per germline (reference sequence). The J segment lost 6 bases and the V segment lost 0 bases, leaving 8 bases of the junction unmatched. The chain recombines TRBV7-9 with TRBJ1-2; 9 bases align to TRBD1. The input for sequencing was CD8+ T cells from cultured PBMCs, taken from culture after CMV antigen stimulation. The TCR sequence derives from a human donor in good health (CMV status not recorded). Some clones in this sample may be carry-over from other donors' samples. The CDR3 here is CASSLAPGQGKDGYTF. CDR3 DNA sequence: TGTGCCAGCAGCTTAGCCCCGGGACAGGGAAAGGATGGCTACACCTTC.